This T cell receptor (beta chain) was recorded in a study of T cell responses to AZD1222 COVID-19 vaccine (dated by TCRdb to about 2021). Regarding the complete study: A total of about 240 trial participants underwent TCR sequencing, of whom 207 received two doses of AZD1222 and around 25 received two doses of the MenACWY control vaccine. Enrollment into the trials was organized by age into subgroups of 18-55, 56-69 and 70-plus years, and those subgroups contained roughly 140, 27 and 60 TCR-sequenced participants, respectively. General conclusions and limits of the study: Participants were mostly white British, with more females than males. The authors suggested clonal diversity may have been underestimated. In the small 56-69-year group, the increase in depth fell short of significance, most likely because of low power. Nearly half of unique spike-specific TCRs reportedly recognized epitopes outside regions mutated in the B.1.351 and B.1.1.7 variants. CD4 TCRs associated with the vaccine covered the entire spike protein, and the dominant responses were in regions 160-218 and 743-854. After two AZD1222 doses, both the breadth and the depth of spike-specific TCRs were significantly higher than at day 0 and than in MenACWY recipients. Because no day 14 peak-response samples were available, the repertoires could be characterized only after the peak T cell response. Conclusions about previously exposed vaccinees were limited because only a handful of AZD1222 recipients were SARS-CoV-2 seropositive at baseline.

The CDR3 regions of human TCRbeta chains were analyzed by immunosequencing. As for how the authors treated the data: TCRs in the repertoires were matched against a reference library of SARS-CoV-2-specific TCRs that had been generated with the MIRA antigen-specificity platform. Breadth was defined as the fraction of unique TCRs that were SARS-CoV-2-associated, and depth was defined as the fraction of total T cells that were SARS-CoV-2-associated. Using the MIRA data, each spike-specific TCR was assigned both to the spike region to which the TCR was reactive and to a CD4 or CD8 class. Log10-transformed breadth and depth values were compared by one-way ANOVA with Sidak's multiple comparisons tests. Here the immuneACCESS table is served through TCRdb, limited to in-frame sequences with V and J called. Missing clones are a known gap in these copies; in checked studies unresolved V genes cover under half, and the rest lacks a known reason. V and J calls and clone size are those listed in that table; D and trimming were worked out from the DNA. The sample yields 75,000 to 100,000 clones; 80% to 90% were counted once. The top ten clonotypes cover approximately 10% of the sample.

A note on this clone: Its recognized antigen is unknown. Base-call qualities are not available, and no considerably larger clone is one nucleotide away.

Reading the label with the study, this specimen's time point is: baseline before first vaccination. The intended sense of this specimen's treatment or condition label: meningococcal conjugate vaccine given as trial control. Vaccinee samples were obtained from the UK trials COV001 and COV002, which included a single-blind randomized controlled phase 2/3 trial of AZD1222 (ChAdOx1 nCoV-19) in healthy adults. For TCRbeta chain sequencing, PBMC samples were collected from trial participants at day 0 and at day 28 after the second dose. Measured from the cysteine to the phenylalanine, the CDR3 is 13 residues long. Solely the CDR3 DNA is kept, with 39 bases framed from the first base. Cut back by 0 bases and 5 bases, the V and J ends lie 8 bases apart. The germline V gene (reference sequence) sets CDR1 to GTSNPN and CDR2 to SVGIG.

This TCR was sampled from an adult in good health. In this chain, TRBV30 is recombined with TRBJ2-1, with the D gene possibly TRBD1 or TRBD2, each one fitting 5 bases. The specimen comprised peripheral blood, sampled on day 0 of MenACWY control vaccination. The CDR3 is CAWSVGRNNEQFF. The bases are TGTGCCTGGAGTGTGGGACGAAACAATGAGCAGTTCTTC.